This record covers a single T cell receptor beta chain. No antigen is known for it. Generated by immunoSEQ multiplex PCR, the TCRdb table keeps only in-frame clones and is missing some. The repertoire has roughly 99,000 clones, 80% to 90% of them found once; the top ten carry roughly 0.64%. The data are from a study of graft-versus-host responses after intestinal transplantation. Turning to the study itself: Every recipient underwent anti-thymocyte globulin induction, then tacrolimus and steroids for roughly 3 years.

This CDR3 has 20 residues. Between the trimmed V and J ends, which lost 5 bases and 2 bases, there was a span of 31 bases. Germline CDR1 and CDR2: KGHSH and LQKENI. Sequenced material: unstimulated CD4+ T cells sorted from spleen or lymph node cells, taken before transplant. This clonotype was sampled from a human donor who was the organ donor for an intestinal transplant. The V gene is TRBV18, the J gene TRBJ2-7; tentatively, D is TRBD2 (6 bases). CDR3 amino acids: CASSSNPGEESGTRTYEQYF. CDR3 coding DNA: TGTGCCAGCTCATCTAATCCTGGGGAGGAGTCAGGGACGAGGACCTACGAGCAGTACTTC.